The 27 T cell receptor beta chains below come from one sample, sequenced in a study of siplizumab effects on memory and regulatory T cells. Libraries were prepared by immunoSEQ multiplex PCR; TCRdb keeps only in-frame clonotypes and omits some of them. The profile shows tens of thousands of clones, roughly 87% of them singletons. The sample taken for sequencing was naive CD8+ T cells sorted from blood. All receptors derive from a human donor in good health.

J is TRBJ1-2 and V is TRBV7-9; 7 bases map to TRBD1. V lost 2 bases to trimming and J lost 9 bases; unmatched junction nucleotides: 15. The germline V gene encodes CDR1 SEHNR and CDR2 FQNEAQ (reference sequence). The CDR3 totals 16 residues. DNA of the CDR3: TGTGCCAGCAGCTTAACCCAGGGGGGGGGTACTATCCGCTACACCTTC. Its protein product is CASSLTQGGGTIRYTF.

This clone has just a few counts. The gene calls are TRBV27 and TRBJ1-1, with D uncertain. Trimming removed 6 bases at V and 3 bases at J, with 11 bases between. This CDR3 has 13 residues. Germline V gives CDR1 MNHEY, CDR2 SMNVEV (reference sequence). CDR3 in amino acids: CASSPVLDTEAFF. In DNA, the CDR3 is TGTGCCAGCAGCCCCGTTTTAGACACTGAAGCTTTCTTT.

The V call is TRBV6-1, the J call TRBJ2-1; 7 bases are shared with TRBD2. The CDR3 covers 13 residues. V dropped 5 bases and J dropped 7; count of bases not matched to a gene: 5. Germline V lookup: CDR1 MNHNS, CDR2 SASEGT. CDR3 DNA: TGTGCCAGCAGTAAGCAGGGAGGGAATGAGCAGTTCTTC. Amino acid sequence: CASSKQGGNEQFF.

The chain recombines TRBV9 with TRBJ2-7; weak D call: TRBD1 (6 bases). This CDR3 spans 14 amino acids. CDR1 and CDR2 (germline): SGDLS, YYNGEE. The germline V and J ends were trimmed by 0 bases and 5 bases, with 12 bases remaining between them. The CDR3 bases are TGTGCCAGCAGCGTAGTAGGGGGAACCAACGAGCAGTACTTC. It specifies CASSVVGGTNEQYF.

V usage is TRBV7-9 and J usage is TRBJ2-7; no definite D call. CDR1 is SEHNR and CDR2 is FQNEAQ in the germline V gene (reference sequence). The CDR3 contains 16 residues. V was shortened by 5 bases and J by 0 bases, with 17 bases between the two germline ends. The CDR3: CASSRVGQETSYEQYF. CDR3 nucleotide sequence: TGTGCCAGCAGCCGTGTTGGGCAGGAGACCTCCTACGAGCAGTACTTC.

The chain combines TRBV11-1 with TRBJ2-7; D is uncertain. The CDR3 has 13 amino acids. CDR1 SGHAT and CDR2 FQDESV come from the germline V gene (reference sequence). V was clipped by 1 base and J by 1 base, with 5 bases between them. CDR3 sequence (DNA): TGTGCCAGCAGCTTAGATGAGTCCTACGAGCAGTACTTC. Protein: CASSLDESYEQYF.

This clone was counted between two and nine times. The chain couples TRBV7-9 to TRBJ2-2; D possibly corresponds to TRBD1 (5 bases). CDR3 length equals 16 residues. Germline CDR1 and CDR2: SEHNR and FQNEAQ (reference sequence). V was shortened by 4 bases and J by 6 bases, with 18 bases between the two germline ends. CDR3 region: CASSSLGQGVPGELFF. Here the CDR3 DNA reads TGTGCCAGCAGCTCCCTTGGACAAGGGGTTCCCGGGGAGCTGTTTTTT.

This chain connects TRBV7-9 to TRBJ2-7; D not resolved. This CDR3 has 12 amino acids. V lost 1 base and J lost 5, with 6 bases in between. Germline V gives CDR1 SEHNR, CDR2 FQNEAQ (reference sequence). The chain's CDR3 is CASSLERNEQYF. CDR3 nucleotide sequence: TGTGCCAGCAGCTTAGAAAGGAACGAGCAGTACTTC.

This clone appeared once. The chain employs TRBV4-1 and TRBJ2-5; D remains ambiguous. Germline CDR1 and CDR2: MGHRA and YSYEKL. This CDR3 region has 13 residues. The V and J ends lost 2 bases and 1 base respectively, with 5 bases between them. The CDR3: CASSQRLQETQYF. The CDR3 nucleotides read TGCGCCAGCAGCCAACGACTCCAAGAGACCCAGTACTTC.

The chain recombines TRBV2 with TRBJ2-1, with 10 positions matching TRBD2. In germline, CDR1 is SNHLY, CDR2 FYNNEI. The V gene end was trimmed by 6 bases and the J gene end by 0 bases; junction bases not matched to a gene: 8. The CDR3 runs 17 residues. The CDR3 bases are TGTGCCAGCAGGGGACTAGCGACGTCCCTCTCCTACAATGAGCAGTTCTTC. Translated, it gives CASRGLATSLSYNEQFF. Together with reference TRBV2 and TRBJ2-1, the CDR3 gives the full variable domain: EPEVTQTPSHQVTQMGQEVILRCVPISNHLYFYWYRQILGQKVEFLVSFYNNEISEKSEIFDDQFSVERPDGSNFTLKIRSTKLEDSAMYFCASRGLATSLSYNEQFFGPGTRLTVL.

This sequence joins TRBV5-6 and TRBJ2-7; D remains ambiguous. The CDR3 consists of 13 residues. From germline, CDR1 is SGHDT and CDR2 YYEEEE. The V end lost 5 bases, the J end lost 2 bases, and 11 bases lay between the germline ends. CDR3 loop: CASSFRTTYEQYF. CDR3 in DNA: TGTGCCAGCAGTTTCCGCACCACCTACGAGCAGTACTTC.

V is TRBV7-9 and J is TRBJ2-3; D is unclear. This CDR3 contains 14 residues. V lost 10 bases and J lost 2, with 16 bases in between. CDR1 is SEHNR and CDR2 is FQNEAQ in the germline V gene (reference sequence). In DNA form, the CDR3 reads TGTGCCATCCGGCTTACAGCAGCCACAGATACGCAGTATTTT. It specifies CAIRLTAATDTQYF. The variable domain in full, completed from reference TRBV7-9 and TRBJ2-3, reads DTGVSQNPRHKITKRGQNVTFRCDPISEHNRLYWYRQTLGQGPEFLTYFQNEAQLEKSRLLSDRFSAERPKGSFSTLEIQRTEQGDSAMYLCAIRLTAATDTQYFGPGTRLTVL.

This chain joins TRBV19 and TRBJ1-1; D is unclear. Trimming pared 11 bases from V and 0 bases from J, leaving 13 bases between. The CDR3 length is 13 residues. The V gene's germline CDR1 is LNHDA and CDR2 SQIVND (reference sequence). The CDR3 sequence: CAADDGMNTEAFF. The CDR3, as DNA: TGTGCCGCAGACGACGGTATGAACACTGAAGCTTTCTTT.

This clone has just one count. V gene TRBV5-6 combines with J gene TRBJ2-5; 11 bases are a match to TRBD2. The CDR3 runs to 12 residues. The germline CDR1 and CDR2 sequences are SGHDT and YYEEEE. V lost 4 bases to trimming and J lost 13 bases; unmatched junction nucleotides: 6. As DNA, the CDR3 is TGTGCCAGCAGCCAGACTAGCGGGGAGGGGTACTTC. It is translated as CASSQTSGEGYF.

This sequence joins TRBV5-6 and TRBJ2-5; TRBD1 aligns across 7 bases. Germline V gene sequence: CDR1 SGHDT, CDR2 YYEEEE. CDR3 length: 14 amino acids. The V and J ends lost 0 bases and 3 bases, in that order; junction bases with no gene match: 2. The CDR3 is CASSLVGQEETQYF. CDR3 in DNA: TGTGCCAGCAGCTTGGTTGGACAGGAAGAGACCCAGTACTTC.

CDR3 loop: CAISGGTDVYGYTF. The DNA of the CDR3 is TGTGCCATCAGTGGGGGGACAGATGTCTATGGCTACACCTTC. The rearrangement uses TRBV10-3 and TRBJ1-2, with TRBD1 identical over 7 bases. The junction had 6 bases not matched to a gene; V was cut back by 4 bases and J by 4 bases. The CDR3 covers 14 residues. CDR1 is ENHRY, CDR2 SYGVKD, per germline.

This clone has only one observation. The chain recombines TRBV7-9 with TRBJ2-1; the D is unclear. Trimming cost V 2 bases and J 6 bases, with 8 bases left between them. Germline loops: CDR1 SEHNR, CDR2 FQNEAQ (reference sequence). There are 13 residues in the CDR3. CDR3 DNA sequence: TGTGCCAGCAGCTTACCCCTTGGCAATGAGCAGTTCTTC. It yields the protein CASSLPLGNEQFF.

The rearrangement joins TRBV9 to TRBJ2-7; D possibly uses TRBD1 or TRBD2 (5 bases each). Germline V lookup: CDR1 SGDLS, CDR2 YYNGEE. V gave up 4 bases and J gave up 4 bases, with 18 bases separating them. This CDR3 contains 15 residues. The CDR3 nucleotides read TGTGCCAGCAGCCCAAGGACGGGACCACTTTACGAGCAGTACTTC. Translated, it gives CASSPRTGPLYEQYF.

This chain joins TRBV7-9 and TRBJ2-7, with TRBD1 matching over 10 bases. Losses at the gene ends were 5 bases for V and 7 bases for J; bases not matched to a gene: 8. CDR3 length: 14 amino acids. Germline assignment: CDR1 SEHNR and CDR2 FQNEAQ (reference sequence). CDR3 loop: CASSLGQGIWEQYF. In DNA form, the CDR3 reads TGTGCCAGCAGCCTGGGACAGGGGATTTGGGAGCAGTACTTC.

This chain joins TRBV2 and TRBJ2-3; possible D gene TRBD2, 5 bases. Trimming left V 7 bases short and J 2 bases short, with 10 bases between. Germline CDR1 SNHLY, CDR2 FYNNEI. The CDR3 runs 13 residues. In nucleotides, the CDR3 is TGTGCCAGCACCCTGCGGGTCACAGATACGCAGTATTTT. It translates to CASTLRVTDTQYF.

V and J are TRBV9 and TRBJ2-3, with D possibly TRBD2 on 6 matching bases. This CDR3 spans 17 amino acids. V dropped 0 bases and J dropped 0 bases, with 14 bases sitting between them. CDR1 and CDR2 (germline): SGDLS, YYNGEE. This chain's CDR3 is CASSVGRIAASTDTQYF. In DNA, the CDR3 is TGTGCCAGCAGCGTAGGGAGAATAGCGGCTAGCACAGATACGCAGTATTTT.

This clone was recorded a few times. V usage is TRBV5-1 and J usage is TRBJ2-7; 10 nucleotides agree with TRBD2. The CDR3 spans 16 residues. Germline trimming cut 2 bases from V and 2 bases from J; bases unmatched to any gene: 7. The V gene's germline CDR1 is SGHRS and CDR2 YFSETQ. CDR3 sequence: CASSFALAGATYEQYF. The CDR3, as DNA: TGCGCCAGCAGCTTCGCCCTAGCGGGAGCGACCTACGAGCAGTACTTC.

This clone was observed once. This chain joins TRBV4-1 and TRBJ1-5; D gene uncertain. This CDR3 spans 13 amino acids. CDR1 is MGHRA, CDR2 YSYEKL, per germline. Trimming pared 0 bases from V and 6 bases from J, leaving 6 bases between. The CDR3 protein is CASSQERSQPQHF. CDR3 nucleotides: TGCGCCAGCAGCCAAGAGAGGAGTCAGCCCCAGCATTTT.

V gene TRBV12-5 combines with J gene TRBJ2-5, with a possible D match to TRBD2 (6 bases). The germline CDR1 and CDR2 sequences are LGHNT and FRNRAP. Trimming removed 5 bases at V and 2 bases at J, with 15 bases between. There are 15 residues in the CDR3. The CDR3 reads CASGLLIGGQETQYF. The CDR3 DNA follows: TGTGCTAGTGGTCTGTTAATCGGGGGACAAGAGACCCAGTACTTC. Full variable domain (outside the CDR3, taken from reference TRBV12-5 and TRBJ2-5): DARVTQTPRHKVTEMGQEVTMRCQPILGHNTVFWYRQTMMQGLELLAYFRNRAPLDDSGMPKDRFSAEMPDATLATLKIQPSEPRDSAVYFCASGLLIGGQETQYFGPGTRLLVL.

The chain is built from TRBV4-1 and TRBJ1-1, with TRBD1 matching 9 bases. The CDR3 runs to 14 residues. CDR1 MGHRA and CDR2 YSYEKL come from the germline V gene. The ends lost 3 bases at V and 3 bases at J; junction bases unmatched: 2. CDR3 nucleotide sequence: TGCGCCAGCAGCCAGTGGGACAGGGACACTGAAGCTTTCTTT. This encodes CASSQWDRDTEAFF.

The genes are TRBV9 and TRBJ2-1; D may correspond to TRBD1 or TRBD2 (6 bases each). Germline CDR1 is SGDLS and CDR2 is YYNGEE. Between the trimmed V and J ends, which lost 5 bases and 0 bases, there was a span of 9 bases. The CDR3 consists of 14 residues. The CDR3 loop reads CASSEGGSYNEQFF. The CDR3 DNA reads as TGTGCCAGCAGTGAGGGGGGCTCCTACAATGAGCAGTTCTTC.

This clone was counted a single time. This chain connects TRBV19 to TRBJ2-7; TRBD1 is a possible D gene (6 bases). The CDR3 spans 13 residues. V was clipped by 6 bases and J by 4 bases, with 13 bases between them. CDR1 and CDR2 from the germline V gene are LNHDA and SQIVND (reference sequence). CDR3 nucleotide sequence: TGTGCCAGTAGCCGTGGACAGCCATACGAGCAGTACTTC. This gives the protein CASSRGQPYEQYF.